Listed below are T cell receptor beta chains from one sample, sequenced in a study of cytomegalovirus exposure and HLA in healthy donors. Method: immunoSEQ multiplex PCR; TCRdb's copy keeps in-frame clones and lacks some. This sample has around 80,000 clones; 60% to 85% occur once, and the top ten carry 5.5% to 7%. Sequenced input: PBMCs. The source of these receptors is a man in his late teens or twenties in good health and CMV-seropositive. Both conserved end residues are part of each CDR3. Fields, in order: CDR3 DNA, CDR3 protein, V gene, J gene, D gene, clone size, CDR3 length. D genes are given only for firm matches. Some rows have no size entry. The others give once, few or many, or a class for an expanded clone.

cdr3_nt: TGTGCCAGCAGCTTCCAAGGAGGAGGGACAGGGGAGGTATGGGACTATGGCTACACCTTC; cdr3_aa: CASSFQGGGTGEVWDYGYTF; v_call: TRBV9; j_call: TRBJ1-2; d_call: TRBD1; clone_size: few; cdr3_length: 20
cdr3_nt: TGTGCCAGCAGTGAATGGACAGGGGTCACTGAAGCTTTCTTT; cdr3_aa: CASSEWTGVTEAFF; v_call: TRBV6-1; j_call: TRBJ1-1; d_call: TRBD1; clone_size: .; cdr3_length: 14
cdr3_nt: TGTGCCAGCAGCTTAGGAGCTAGCGGGATTCCTACAGATACGCAGTATTTT; cdr3_aa: CASSLGASGIPTDTQYF; v_call: TRBV7-6; j_call: TRBJ2-3; d_call: TRBD2; clone_size: .; cdr3_length: 17
cdr3_nt: TGCGCCAGCAGCTTCCCAGGGACAGGAGAGCAGTACTTC; cdr3_aa: CASSFPGTGEQYF; v_call: TRBV5-1; j_call: TRBJ2-7; d_call: TRBD1; clone_size: .; cdr3_length: 13
cdr3_nt: TGTGCCAGGAGGGACAGGGGTAAACAGCCCCAGCATTTT; cdr3_aa: CARRDRGKQPQHF; v_call: TRBV6-4; j_call: TRBJ1-5; d_call: TRBD1; clone_size: .; cdr3_length: 13
cdr3_nt: TGTGCCAGCAGCGTATCGGGGGGAGATTCTGAAGCTTTCTTT; cdr3_aa: CASSVSGGDSEAFF; v_call: TRBV9; j_call: TRBJ1-1; d_call: .; clone_size: .; cdr3_length: 14
cdr3_nt: TGTGCCAGCAACATAGGGCAGGGTCGGGCTTTCTTT; cdr3_aa: CASNIGQGRAFF; v_call: TRBV28; j_call: TRBJ1-1; d_call: .; clone_size: .; cdr3_length: 12
cdr3_nt: TGTGCCAGCAGCTTGTTACCGGGACTAGCGGGAATAGAGACCCAGTACTTC; cdr3_aa: CASSLLPGLAGIETQYF; v_call: TRBV5-4; j_call: TRBJ2-5; d_call: TRBD2; clone_size: few; cdr3_length: 17
cdr3_nt: TGCGCCAGCAGTGCTATCATGAACACTGAAGCTTTCTTT; cdr3_aa: CASSAIMNTEAFF; v_call: TRBV10-1; j_call: TRBJ1-1; d_call: .; clone_size: .; cdr3_length: 13
cdr3_nt: TGTGCCATCAGACCCGGACAGACCCTCTATGGCTACACCTTC; cdr3_aa: CAIRPGQTLYGYTF; v_call: TRBV10-3; j_call: TRBJ1-2; d_call: .; clone_size: .; cdr3_length: 14
cdr3_nt: TGTGCCAGCAGCCAGTTCCAGGGATTCGATGAGCAGTTCTTC; cdr3_aa: CASSQFQGFDEQFF; v_call: TRBV2; j_call: TRBJ2-1; d_call: .; clone_size: .; cdr3_length: 14
cdr3_nt: TGTGCCAGCAGACTAGCGGGGAACACCGGGGAGCTGTTTTTT; cdr3_aa: CASRLAGNTGELFF; v_call: TRBV2; j_call: TRBJ2-2; d_call: TRBD2; clone_size: .; cdr3_length: 14
cdr3_nt: TGTGCCAGCAGCTCCCGGGGGAGTCCCTACGAGCAGTACTTC; cdr3_aa: CASSSRGSPYEQYF; v_call: TRBV5-6; j_call: TRBJ2-7; d_call: .; clone_size: .; cdr3_length: 14
cdr3_nt: TGCGCCAGCAGCCAAGAGAGAAGGGGAGGGAACATTCAGTACTTC; cdr3_aa: CASSQERRGGNIQYF; v_call: TRBV4-1; j_call: TRBJ2-4; d_call: TRBD2; clone_size: .; cdr3_length: 15
cdr3_nt: TGTGCCACCAGCAGGACCTGGGACAGGGTTACCTACGAGCAGTACTTC; cdr3_aa: CATSRTWDRVTYEQYF; v_call: TRBV15; j_call: TRBJ2-7; d_call: TRBD1; clone_size: .; cdr3_length: 16
cdr3_nt: TGTGCCAGCAGAGTTACAAGGGGAACCTATGGCTACACCTTC; cdr3_aa: CASRVTRGTYGYTF; v_call: TRBV6-5; j_call: TRBJ1-2; d_call: .; clone_size: .; cdr3_length: 14
cdr3_nt: TGCGCCAGCAGCCGAGGTCCATGGGTGCACTTC; cdr3_aa: CASSRGPWVHF; v_call: TRBV5-1; j_call: TRBJ2-7; d_call: .; clone_size: .; cdr3_length: 11
cdr3_nt: TGCGCCAGCAGCCACCGGGACAGTGTCTATGGCTACACCTTC; cdr3_aa: CASSHRDSVYGYTF; v_call: TRBV5-1; j_call: TRBJ1-2; d_call: TRBD1; clone_size: .; cdr3_length: 14
cdr3_nt: TGTGCCATCAAATCCCGGGACAGGGGTCAGCTTAGCACAGATACGCAGTATTTT; cdr3_aa: CAIKSRDRGQLSTDTQYF; v_call: TRBV10-3; j_call: TRBJ2-3; d_call: TRBD1; clone_size: few; cdr3_length: 18
cdr3_nt: TGTGCCAGCCGTGATGAGACTAGGCAAGACTTC; cdr3_aa: CASRDETRQDF; v_call: TRBV6-5; j_call: TRBJ2-7; d_call: .; clone_size: .; cdr3_length: 11
cdr3_nt: TGTGCCAGCAGCGCCTTTACCGGGACTGCCACAGATACGCAGTATTTT; cdr3_aa: CASSAFTGTATDTQYF; v_call: TRBV9; j_call: TRBJ2-3; d_call: .; clone_size: .; cdr3_length: 16
cdr3_nt: TGTGCCAGCAGCTCCGATGGGGGACTAGCGGGAGCGTGGACCCAGTACTTC; cdr3_aa: CASSSDGGLAGAWTQYF; v_call: TRBV11-2; j_call: TRBJ2-5; d_call: TRBD2; clone_size: once; cdr3_length: 17
cdr3_nt: TGTGCCAGCAGCTTAGTTGGGCAAAACAATGAGCAGTTCTTC; cdr3_aa: CASSLVGQNNEQFF; v_call: TRBV7-6; j_call: TRBJ2-1; d_call: .; clone_size: .; cdr3_length: 14
cdr3_nt: TGCGCCAGCAGCCAAGATAAGGGGTGGCAGCCCCAGCATTTT; cdr3_aa: CASSQDKGWQPQHF; v_call: TRBV4-1; j_call: TRBJ1-5; d_call: .; clone_size: .; cdr3_length: 14
cdr3_nt: TGTGCCAGCTCAGGCGCAGGGGGCGACCACGAGCAGTACTTC; cdr3_aa: CASSGAGGDHEQYF; v_call: TRBV18; j_call: TRBJ2-7; d_call: TRBD1; clone_size: .; cdr3_length: 14
cdr3_nt: TGTGCCAGCAGTTATTTTGGGGGGATGAACACTGAAGCTTTCTTT; cdr3_aa: CASSYFGGMNTEAFF; v_call: TRBV6-5; j_call: TRBJ1-1; d_call: .; clone_size: .; cdr3_length: 15
cdr3_nt: TGTGCCAGCAGCCAAGCCCCAGGTGCTAATGAAAAACTGTTTTTT; cdr3_aa: CASSQAPGANEKLFF; v_call: TRBV14; j_call: TRBJ1-4; d_call: .; clone_size: .; cdr3_length: 15